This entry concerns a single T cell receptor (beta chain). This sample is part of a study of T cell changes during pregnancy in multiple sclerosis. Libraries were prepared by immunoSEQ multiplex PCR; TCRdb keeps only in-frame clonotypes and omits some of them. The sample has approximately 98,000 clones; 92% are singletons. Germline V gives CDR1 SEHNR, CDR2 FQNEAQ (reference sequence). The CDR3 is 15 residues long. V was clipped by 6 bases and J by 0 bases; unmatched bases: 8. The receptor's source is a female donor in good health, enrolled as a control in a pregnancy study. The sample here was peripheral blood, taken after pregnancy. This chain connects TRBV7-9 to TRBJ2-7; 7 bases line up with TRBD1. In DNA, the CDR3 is TGTGCCAGCAGGGGGGAACAGGGGCCCTCCTACGAGCAGTACTTC. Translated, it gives CASRGEQGPSYEQYF.